This T cell receptor (beta chain) originates from a study of T cells in Graves' hyperthyroidism and ophthalmopathy. The overall study: Specimen type is peripheral blood, collected at initial diagnosis prior to any treatment. Study-wide results and caveats: Progression to ophthalmopathy was predicted a median of approximately 6.4 months early. Most expanded thyroid clonotypes above 0.001 also appeared in blood.

The CDR3 has 15 residues. Trimming took off 5 bases at V and 4 bases at J, with 15 bases between the two ends. TCR beta CDR3 region amplification was performed from RNA transcripts. The TCR CDR3 was amplified in a first-round RT-PCR using the HTBI primer set. TCRdb reprocessed the multiplex PCR reads via MiXCR and lists one record per CDR3 protein. The sample holds 350,000 to 400,000 distinct CDR3 sequences, less than 20% seen once. This clonotype occurred many times. The target antigen is unknown. Specimen: blood. This receptor was identified in a man aged 18-30 years with Graves' ophthalmopathy. The chain carries TRBV12-3 or TRBV12-4 and TRBJ1-3; no definite D call. The CDR3 reads CASSRDSHSGNTIYF. The CDR3 coding sequence is TGTGCCAGCAGTAGAGATAGCCATTCGGGAAACACCATATATTTT.